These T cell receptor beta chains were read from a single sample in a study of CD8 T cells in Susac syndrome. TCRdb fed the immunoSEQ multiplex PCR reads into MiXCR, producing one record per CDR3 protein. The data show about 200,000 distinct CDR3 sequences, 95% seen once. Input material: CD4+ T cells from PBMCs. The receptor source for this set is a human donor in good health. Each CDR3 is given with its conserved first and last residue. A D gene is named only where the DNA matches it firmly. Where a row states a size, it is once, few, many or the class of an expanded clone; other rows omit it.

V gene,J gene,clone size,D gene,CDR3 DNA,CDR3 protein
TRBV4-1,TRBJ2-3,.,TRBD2,TGCGCCAGCAGCCAGACGAGGGCTAGCGGGAGGTGGACAGATACGCAGTATTTT,CASSQTRASGRWTDTQYF
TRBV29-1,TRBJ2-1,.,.,TGCAGCGTTGGACCAACAGGGCACAATGAGCAGTTCTTC,CSVGPTGHNEQFF
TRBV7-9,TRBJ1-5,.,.,TGTGCCAGCAGCTCCAATGGGGATCAGCCCCAGCATTTT,CASSSNGDQPQHF
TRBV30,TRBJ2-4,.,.,TGTGCCTGGAGTGTCACAAACATTCAGTACTTC,CAWSVTNIQYF
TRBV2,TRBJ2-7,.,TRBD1,TGTGCCAGCAGTAACAGGGGGCGCGGGTACGAGCAGTACTTC,CASSNRGRGYEQYF
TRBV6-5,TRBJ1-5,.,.,TGTGCCAGCAGTCGACGGGACAGCAATCAGCCCCAGCATTTT,CASSRRDSNQPQHF
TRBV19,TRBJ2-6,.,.,TGTGCCAGTAGGGCGGAGGGAGGAACTGGGGCCAACGTCCTGACTTTC,CASRAEGGTGANVLTF
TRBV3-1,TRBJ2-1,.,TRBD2,TGTGCCAGCAGTCCCGGACTAGCGGCAAACTCCTACAATGAGCAGTTCTTC,CASSPGLAANSYNEQFF
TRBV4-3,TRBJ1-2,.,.,TGCGCCAGCAGCCCTAACAACAGGGTTTCCTATGGCTACACCTTC,CASSPNNRVSYGYTF
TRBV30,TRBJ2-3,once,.,TGTGCCTGGAGCGGGAGTCGAGACAAGAGCACAGATACGCAGTATTTT,CAWSGSRDKSTDTQYF
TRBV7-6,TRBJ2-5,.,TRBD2,TGTGCCAGCAGCTTGTGGACTCGCGGGAGGCCCCCGCGTTACTTC,CASSLWTRGRPPRYF
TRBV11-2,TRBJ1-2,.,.,TGTGCCAGCAGCGCCTGGACAGTAGCTAACTATGGCTACACCTTC,CASSAWTVANYGYTF
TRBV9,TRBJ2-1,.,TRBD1,TGTGCCAGCAGCGTAATGACAGGGGGCTACAATGAGCAGTTCTTC,CASSVMTGGYNEQFF
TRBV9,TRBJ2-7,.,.,TGTGCCAGCAGCGAAGACGAGCAGTACTTC,CASSEDEQYF
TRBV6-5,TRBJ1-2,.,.,TGTGCCAGCCGACGTCCCGGGACGCGAGCCTATGGCTACACCTTC,CASRRPGTRAYGYTF
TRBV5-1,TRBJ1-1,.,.,TGCGCCAGCAGCTTGGAGGACGGTCAGGATGAAGCTTTCTTT,CASSLEDGQDEAFF
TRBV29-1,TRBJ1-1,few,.,TGCAGCGTTGTTCCAGGCAACACTGAAGCTTTCTTT,CSVVPGNTEAFF
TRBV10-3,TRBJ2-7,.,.,TGTGCCATCCGGACAGATACCTACGAGCAGTACTTC,CAIRTDTYEQYF
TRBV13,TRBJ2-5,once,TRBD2,TGTGCCAGCAGCAACCCTAGCGGGCAGGGCATCGAGACCCAGTACTTC,CASSNPSGQGIETQYF
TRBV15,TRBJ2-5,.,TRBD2,TGTGCCACCAGCAGAGCAAATAGCGGGAGCGTACAAGAGACCCAGTACTTC,CATSRANSGSVQETQYF
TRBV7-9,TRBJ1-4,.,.,TGTGCCAGCAGCTTATCCACCGGAGCACCAAATGAAAAACTGTTTTTT,CASSLSTGAPNEKLFF
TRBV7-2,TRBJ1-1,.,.,TGTGCCAGCAGCTGGGGTAACACTGAAGCTTTCTTT,CASSWGNTEAFF
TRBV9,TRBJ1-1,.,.,TGTGCCAGCAGCGCGTATCAGGGGCGCCTCGATGAAGCTTTCTTT,CASSAYQGRLDEAFF
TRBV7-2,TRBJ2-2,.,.,TGTGCCAGCAGCCCAGGGAATATCGGGGAGCTGTTTTTT,CASSPGNIGELFF
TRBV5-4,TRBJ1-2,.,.,TGTGCCAGCAGCCCAATTAACAGGGATCCGTACGGCTACACCTTC,CASSPINRDPYGYTF
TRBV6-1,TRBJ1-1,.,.,TGTGCCAGCCGGGATAACGGGCCGAACACTGAAGCTTTCTTT,CASRDNGPNTEAFF
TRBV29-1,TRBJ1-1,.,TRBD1,TGCAGCGTCGCCGGGACAGAGAATCCTGAAGCTTTCTTT,CSVAGTENPEAFF
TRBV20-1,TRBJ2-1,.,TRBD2,TGCAGTGCAACCCAAGCGGGAGAGCATGAGCAGTTCTTC,CSATQAGEHEQFF
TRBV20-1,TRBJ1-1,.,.,TGCAGTGCTAGAGATCTAGGTGTGAACACTGAAGCCTTCTTT,CSARDLGVNTEAFF
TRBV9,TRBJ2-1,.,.,TGTGCCAGCAGCGTAGGGGCGAGCTCCTACAATGAGCAGTTCTTC,CASSVGASSYNEQFF
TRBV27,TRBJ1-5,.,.,TGTGCCAGCAGCGGACGGAGCAATCAGCCCCAGCATTTT,CASSGRSNQPQHF
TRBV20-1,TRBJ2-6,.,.,TGCAGTGCTCCCGAGGCTCGCTCTGGGGCCAACGTCCTGACTTTC,CSAPEARSGANVLTF